These 27 T cell receptor beta chains originate from one sample sequenced in a study of Ad26.COV2.S vaccination and SARS-CoV-2 variants. Treatment given: around 19 received Ad26.COV2.S at low or high dose, single or two shots; about 5 received placebo; per-sample allocation not given. Day 63 after the first vaccine or placebo injection was the time point for sampling. Data came from immunoSEQ multiplex PCR; TCRdb stores just in-frame clones and leaves some out. The repertoire holds some 350,000 clones, with approximately 85% as singletons. Sequencing used peripheral blood, obtained in a trial of Ad26.COV2.S vaccine versus placebo. Every receptor here comes from a person aged 18-65 years who received the Ad26.COV2.S COVID-19 vaccine or a placebo.

The chain links TRBV29-1 to TRBJ2-5; D gene ambiguous. The CDR3 length is 11 residues. V gave up 3 bases and J gave up 5 bases, with 7 bases separating them. The germline V gene has CDR1 SQVTM and CDR2 ANQGSEA. Here the CDR3 DNA reads TGCAGCGTTGACGGGTTTGAGACCCAGTACTTC. Its protein is CSVDGFETQYF.

The CDR3 DNA is TGTGCCAGCAGCACCGGGCAGAACTACGAGCAGTACTTC. Its protein product is CASSTGQNYEQYF. V gene TRBV7-2 combines with J gene TRBJ2-7, with D uncertain. The CDR3 has 13 residues. Germline lookup yields CDR1 SGHTA and CDR2 FQGNSA. V was cut by 5 bases and J by 3 bases, with 11 bases left in between.

In the case of this clone: A much larger clone differs by one base, so this may be a read error. This CDR3 reads CASSLTSNQPQHF. The DNA of the CDR3 is TGTGCCAGCAGCTTAACTAGCAATCAGCCCCAGCATTTT. The genes are TRBV11-2 and TRBJ1-5; D remains ambiguous. The CDR3 has 13 residues. CDR1 is SGHAT, CDR2 FQNNGV, per germline. The V end was cut by 2 bases, the J end by 0 bases, with 2 bases between.

The chain uses TRBV6-2 or TRBV6-3 and TRBJ2-5, with D tentatively TRBD1 (5 bases). V was cut by 5 bases and J by 5 bases, with 15 bases left in between. This CDR3 has 14 residues. Germline CDR1 reads MNHEY; CDR2 reads SVGEGT. CDR3: CASSGNRIWETQYF. The CDR3 nucleotides read TGTGCCAGCAGTGGCAACAGGATCTGGGAGACCCAGTACTTC.

This chain joins TRBV7-2 and TRBJ2-5; D gene unclear. This CDR3 has 13 residues. Per the germline V gene, CDR1 is SGHTA and CDR2 is FQGNSA. V lost 1 base and J 2 bases, leaving 5 bases between the germline ends. The CDR3: CASSLVWQETQYF. In DNA, the CDR3 is TGTGCCAGCAGCTTAGTTTGGCAAGAGACCCAGTACTTC.

The V call is TRBV19, the J call TRBJ2-5, with 7 positions matching TRBD1. Germline V gives CDR1 LNHDA, CDR2 SQIVND (reference sequence). There are 15 residues in the CDR3. Trimming removed 5 bases from V and 3 bases from J; junction bases left unmatched: 9. The CDR3 protein is CASSPGGIVEETQYF. CDR3 coding DNA: TGTGCCAGTAGTCCAGGGGGAATCGTCGAAGAGACCCAGTACTTC.

This chain joins TRBV28 and TRBJ2-3; perhaps TRBD1 as D (5 bases). The CDR3 is 15 amino acids. Germline-derived CDR1 and CDR2 are MDHEN and SYDVKM. Trimming left V 5 bases short and J 2 bases short, with 14 bases between. The CDR3 here is CASSPRLGDTDTQYF. The CDR3 DNA reads as TGTGCCAGCAGTCCCCGATTAGGGGACACAGATACGCAGTATTTT.

The chain is built from TRBV2 and TRBJ1-6; TRBD1 matches 8 bases. Germline-derived CDR1 and CDR2 are SNHLY and FYNNEI. The CDR3 extends over 12 amino acids. The V segment lost 8 bases and the J segment 9 bases; nucleotides outside the gene matches: 3. Here the CDR3 DNA reads TGTGCCAGCGGACAGGGACTTTCACCCCTCCACTTT. Protein: CASGQGLSPLHF.

The V call is TRBV9, the J call TRBJ2-1; D is perhaps TRBD1 or TRBD2 (5 bases each). Germline V CDR1 and CDR2: SGDLS, YYNGEE. The CDR3 extends over 15 amino acids. The ends were cut back, 0 bases at V and 5 bases at J, with 12 bases in the middle. As DNA, the CDR3 is TGTGCCAGCAGCGTAGAGGGGAGTCAGCACAATGAGCAGTTCTTC. Translated, it gives CASSVEGSQHNEQFF. Based on the CDR3 plus reference TRBV9 and TRBJ2-1, the full variable domain is DSGVTQTPKHLITATGQRVTLRCSPRSGDLSVYWYQQSLDQGLQFLIQYYNGEERAKGNILERFSAQQFPDLHSELNLSSLELGDSALYFCASSVEGSQHNEQFFGPGTRLTVL.

V and J are TRBV6-1 and TRBJ1-5, with unresolved D. Deletions cut 1 base from V and 4 bases from J, with 8 bases between. This CDR3 region has 14 residues. Germline values: CDR1 MNHNS, CDR2 SASEGT. CDR3 in DNA: TGTGCCAGCAGTGAAGGTGGAGTAAATCAGCCCCAGCATTTT. It is translated as CASSEGGVNQPQHF.

The chain recombines TRBV19 with TRBJ2-6, with unresolved D. The CDR3 has 17 amino acids. Germline assignment: CDR1 LNHDA and CDR2 SQIVND (reference sequence). Trimming removed 4 bases at V and 0 bases at J, with 13 bases between. CDR3 sequence: CASSKGNSGSGANVLTF. Written as DNA, the CDR3 is TGTGCCAGTAGTAAAGGAAACAGTGGCTCTGGGGCCAACGTCCTGACTTTC.

This clone was recorded once. The V gene is TRBV7-8, the J gene TRBJ2-1; D not resolved. In germline, CDR1 is SGHVS, CDR2 FQNEAQ. The CDR3 spans 16 residues. Trimming pared 5 bases from V and 2 bases from J, leaving 16 bases between. In nucleotides, the CDR3 is TGTGCCAGCAGCCCCCATGGCCCGGCCACCTACAATGAGCAGTTCTTC. It translates to CASSPHGPATYNEQFF.

This chain joins TRBV27 and TRBJ2-3; no firm D call. The germline V gene has CDR1 MNHEY and CDR2 SMNVEV (reference sequence). Trimming removed 0 bases at V and 3 bases at J, with 7 bases between. CDR3 length equals 14 residues. The CDR3 here is CASSLSTVTDTQYF. The CDR3 DNA is TGTGCCAGCAGTTTATCGACGGTTACAGATACGCAGTATTTT.

This chain joins TRBV28 and TRBJ2-1; TRBD2 is a possible D gene (6 bases). V lost 2 bases to trimming and J lost 2 bases, with 10 bases between them. Germline V gene data show CDR1 as MDHEN and CDR2 as SYDVKM. This CDR3 has 15 residues. Here the CDR3 reads CASSLMPGAYNEQFF. Here the CDR3 DNA reads TGTGCCAGCAGTTTAATGCCGGGAGCCTACAATGAGCAGTTCTTC.

This clone was detected once. The DNA of the CDR3 is TGTGCCAGCAGCCAAGATGGGGCGTCGAGGGCCACCATCTCCTACGAGCAGTACTTC. Protein product: CASSQDGASRATISYEQYF. This rearrangement joins TRBV3-1 (or the pseudogene TRBV3-2) to TRBJ2-7; D could derive from TRBD1 or TRBD2 (5 bases each). The CDR3 covers 19 residues. Germline CDR1 LGHDT, CDR2 YNNKEL (reference sequence). The V gene lost 0 bases and the J gene lost 0 bases, with 21 bases spanning the gap.

This clone was observed a single time. V gene TRBV10-2 combines with J gene TRBJ2-7; 8 bases fit TRBD1. V lost 6 bases, J lost 7 bases, and 11 bases stayed unmatched. The CDR3 is 14 amino acids. The germline V gene encodes CDR1 WSHSY and CDR2 SAAADI. The CDR3 sequence: CASRSRDRPGEQYF. Here the CDR3 DNA reads TGCGCCAGCAGATCAAGGGACAGGCCAGGGGAGCAGTACTTC.

This sequence joins TRBV28 and TRBJ1-1, with D unresolved. Trimming removed 3 bases at V and 0 bases at J, with 11 bases between. The CDR3 spans 15 residues. Germline CDR1 MDHEN, CDR2 SYDVKM. CDR3 in amino acids: CASSFPPPVNTEAFF. The CDR3 bases are TGTGCCAGCAGTTTCCCCCCTCCGGTGAACACTGAAGCTTTCTTT.

The chain links TRBV28 to TRBJ2-5; no clear D. Per germline, CDR1 MDHEN and CDR2 SYDVKM. This CDR3 contains 14 residues. Trimming left V 4 bases short and J 1 base short, with 10 bases between. The CDR3 DNA is TGTGCCAGCAGTTCAACACGGGCCCAAGAGACCCAGTACTTC. The encoded protein is CASSSTRAQETQYF.

The V call is TRBV6-6, the J call TRBJ2-7; TRBD2 is a possible D gene (6 bases). Per the germline V gene, CDR1 is MNHNY and CDR2 is SVGAGI (reference sequence). This CDR3 has 14 residues. V dropped 0 bases and J dropped 3 bases, with 9 bases sitting between them. The CDR3: CASSYSPDYYEQYF. CDR3 coding DNA: TGTGCCAGCAGTTACTCACCGGACTACTACGAGCAGTACTTC.

This clone has more than one count but fewer than ten. The rearrangement links TRBV5-1 to TRBJ2-2; D may be TRBD2 (6 bases). This CDR3 contains 15 residues. The germline gives CDR1 SGHRS, CDR2 YFSETQ. V dropped 0 bases and J dropped 3 bases, with 9 bases sitting between them. The DNA for the CDR3 is TGCGCCAGCAGCTTGGTTGGGGGGTACACCGGGGAGCTGTTTTTT. Translating it yields CASSLVGGYTGELFF. Based on the CDR3 plus reference TRBV5-1 and TRBJ2-2, the full variable domain is KAGVTQTPRYLIKTRGQQVTLSCSPISGHRSVSWYQQTPGQGLQFLFEYFSETQRNKGNFPGRFSGRQFSNSRSEMNVSTLELGDSALYLCASSLVGGYTGELFFGEGSRLTVL.

This clone has a single count. This chain links TRBV6-5 with TRBJ2-1; 7 bases line up with TRBD1. From germline, CDR1 is MNHEY and CDR2 SVGAGI. The junction had 8 bases not matched to a gene; V was cut back by 8 bases and J by 7 bases. This CDR3 comprises 13 residues. The DNA for the CDR3 is TGTGCCAGCTCCCTGAGGGGGCGGAATGAGCAGTTCTTC. Protein product: CASSLRGRNEQFF.

V is TRBV3-1 (or the pseudogene TRBV3-2) and J is TRBJ1-2; a possible D gene is TRBD1 (5 bases). CDR1 and CDR2 (germline): LGHDT, YNNKEL (reference sequence). V was pared by 2 bases and J by 1 base, with 11 bases between. The CDR3 sequence is 15 residues long. The CDR3 coding sequence is TGTGCCAGCAGCCAATTGGGGCTCCTTAACTATGGCTACACCTTC. Protein: CASSQLGLLNYGYTF.

This chain connects TRBV6-5 to TRBJ2-7, with a tentative D call TRBD1 (5 bases). Germline values: CDR1 MNHEY, CDR2 SVGAGI. The CDR3 extends over 14 amino acids. Trimming left V 6 bases short and J 3 bases short, with 15 bases between. The DNA of the CDR3 is TGTGCCAGCAGCAATACCCAGGGAAACTACGAGCAGTACTTC. This codes for CASSNTQGNYEQYF.

The CDR3 DNA is TGTGCCAGCCTCCCTATGGACTCTGGGGCCAACGTCCTGACTTTC. Residues: CASLPMDSGANVLTF. The chain recombines TRBV2 with TRBJ2-6; D ambiguous. CDR1 and CDR2 (germline): SNHLY, FYNNEI. V gave up 8 bases and J gave up 0 bases, with 11 bases separating them. The CDR3 is 15 residues long.

The chain uses TRBV15 and TRBJ2-5; 9 bases match TRBD2. This CDR3 spans 15 amino acids. With 5 bases clipped from V and 6 bases from J, the junction kept 10 bases outside the gene matches. Germline V gene sequence: CDR1 LNHNV, CDR2 YYDKDF (reference sequence). CDR3 in amino acids: CATSGGLALVQTQYF. The CDR3 DNA follows: TGTGCCACCAGCGGGGGACTAGCATTAGTACAGACCCAGTACTTC.

This clone has more than one count but fewer than ten. This chain connects TRBV2 to TRBJ2-3; 9 bases align to TRBD2. The length of the CDR3 is 13 residues. V was clipped by 11 bases and J by 4 bases; unmatched bases: 7. Germline V gives CDR1 SNHLY, CDR2 FYNNEI. CDR3 nucleotides: TGTGCCGCGCCGGGACTAGCATCAGATACGCAGTATTTT. Amino acid sequence: CAAPGLASDTQYF.

This chain connects TRBV6-2 or TRBV6-3 to TRBJ1-6, with D uncertain. The CDR3 runs 16 residues. V was shortened by 5 bases and J by 10 bases, with 21 bases between the two germline ends. The V gene's germline CDR1 is MNHEY and CDR2 SVGEGT. This CDR3 reads CASSLSAAGVVSPLHF. The CDR3 DNA is TGTGCCAGCAGTCTGTCCGCTGCAGGCGTTGTATCACCCCTCCACTTT.